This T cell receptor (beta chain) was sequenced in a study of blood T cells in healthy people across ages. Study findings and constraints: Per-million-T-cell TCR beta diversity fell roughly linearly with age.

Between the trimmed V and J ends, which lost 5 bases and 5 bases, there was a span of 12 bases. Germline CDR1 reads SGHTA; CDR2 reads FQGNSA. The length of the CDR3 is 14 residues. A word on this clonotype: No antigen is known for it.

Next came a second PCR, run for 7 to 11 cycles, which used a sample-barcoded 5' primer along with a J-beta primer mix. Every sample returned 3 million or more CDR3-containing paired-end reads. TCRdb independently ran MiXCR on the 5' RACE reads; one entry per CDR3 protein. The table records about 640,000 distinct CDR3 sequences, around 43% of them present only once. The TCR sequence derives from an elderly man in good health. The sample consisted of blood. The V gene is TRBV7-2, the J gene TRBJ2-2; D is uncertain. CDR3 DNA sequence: TGTGCCAGCAGCGCGCAACAGAAAACCGGGGAGCTGTTTTTT. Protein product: CASSAQQKTGELFF.